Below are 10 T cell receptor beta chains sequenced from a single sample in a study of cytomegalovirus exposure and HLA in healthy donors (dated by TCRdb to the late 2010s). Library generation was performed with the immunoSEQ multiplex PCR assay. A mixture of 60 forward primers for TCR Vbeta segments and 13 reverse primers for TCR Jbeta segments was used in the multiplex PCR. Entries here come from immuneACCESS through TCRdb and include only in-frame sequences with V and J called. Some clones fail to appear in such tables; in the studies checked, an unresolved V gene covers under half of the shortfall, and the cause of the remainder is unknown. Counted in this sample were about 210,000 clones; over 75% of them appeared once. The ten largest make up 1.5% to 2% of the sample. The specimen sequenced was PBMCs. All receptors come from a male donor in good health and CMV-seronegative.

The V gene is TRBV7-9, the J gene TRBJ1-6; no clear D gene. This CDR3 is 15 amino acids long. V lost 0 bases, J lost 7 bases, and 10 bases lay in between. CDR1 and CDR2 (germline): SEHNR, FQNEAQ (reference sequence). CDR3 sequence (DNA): TGTGCCAGCAGCTTAGCGTCAGTGGGCAATTCACCCCTCCACTTT. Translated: CASSLASVGNSPLHF.

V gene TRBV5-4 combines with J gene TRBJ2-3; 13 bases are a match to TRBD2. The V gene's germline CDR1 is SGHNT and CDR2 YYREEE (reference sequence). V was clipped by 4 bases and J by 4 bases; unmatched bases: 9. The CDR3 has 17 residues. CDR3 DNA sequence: TGTGCCAGCAGCACCTTAACTAGCGGGGGGGCCGCAGATACGCAGTATTTT. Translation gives CASSTLTSGGAADTQYF.

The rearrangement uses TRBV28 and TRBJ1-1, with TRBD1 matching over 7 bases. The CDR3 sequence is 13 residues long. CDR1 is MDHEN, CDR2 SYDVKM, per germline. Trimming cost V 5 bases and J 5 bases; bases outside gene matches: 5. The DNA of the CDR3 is TGTGCCAGCAGTGACAGGGTCTGGACTGAAGCTTTCTTT. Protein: CASSDRVWTEAFF.

This chain's CDR3 is CASSPGGTSGSYEQYF. As DNA, the CDR3 is TGTGCCAGCAGCCCCGGGGGGACTAGCGGGAGTTACGAGCAGTACTTC. The chain joins TRBV5-4 to TRBJ2-7, with 14 bases that match TRBD2. Germline CDR1 SGHNT, CDR2 YYREEE (reference sequence). CDR3 length: 16 amino acids. J gave up 4 bases and V 4 bases, and 7 bases lay outside the gene matches. Based on the CDR3 plus reference TRBV5-4 and TRBJ2-7, the full variable domain is ETGVTQSPTHLIKTRGQQVTLRCSSQSGHNTVSWYQQALGQGPQFIFQYYREEENGRGNFPPRFSGLQFPNYSSELNVNALELDDSALYLCASSPGGTSGSYEQYFGPGTRLTVT.

The CDR3 region has the DNA TGTGCCAGCAGTTCTAGCGGGAGGGCAGATACGCAGTATTTT. It yields the protein CASSSSGRADTQYF. This sequence joins TRBV28 and TRBJ2-3; 12 nucleotides align to TRBD2. This CDR3 spans 14 amino acids. The V and J ends lost 4 bases and 4 bases, in that order; junction bases with no gene match: 0. Germline V lookup: CDR1 MDHEN, CDR2 SYDVKM.

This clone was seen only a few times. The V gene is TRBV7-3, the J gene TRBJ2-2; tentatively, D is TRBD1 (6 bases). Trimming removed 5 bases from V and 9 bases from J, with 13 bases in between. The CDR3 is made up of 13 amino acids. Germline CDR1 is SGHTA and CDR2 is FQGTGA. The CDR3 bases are TGTGCCAGCAGCCTTAGGGGGTACCGGGAGCTGTTTTTT. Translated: CASSLRGYRELFF.

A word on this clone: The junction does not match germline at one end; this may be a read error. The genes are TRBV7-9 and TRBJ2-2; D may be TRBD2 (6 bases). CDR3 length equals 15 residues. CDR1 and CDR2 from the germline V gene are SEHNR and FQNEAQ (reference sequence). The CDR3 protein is CSSSLGRGDTGELFF. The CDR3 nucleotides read TGTTCCAGCAGCTTAGGGCGGGGTGACACCGGGGAGCTGTTTTTT.

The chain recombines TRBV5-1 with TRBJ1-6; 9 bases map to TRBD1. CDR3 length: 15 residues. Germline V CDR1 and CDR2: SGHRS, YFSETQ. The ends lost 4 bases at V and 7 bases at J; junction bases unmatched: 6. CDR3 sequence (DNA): TGCGCCAGCAGCCCGAAAGGGACAGGGAATTCACCCCTCCACTTT. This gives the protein CASSPKGTGNSPLHF. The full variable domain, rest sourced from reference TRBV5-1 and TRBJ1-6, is KAGVTQTPRYLIKTRGQQVTLSCSPISGHRSVSWYQQTPGQGLQFLFEYFSETQRNKGNFPGRFSGRQFSNSRSEMNVSTLELGDSALYLCASSPKGTGNSPLHFGNGTRLTVT.

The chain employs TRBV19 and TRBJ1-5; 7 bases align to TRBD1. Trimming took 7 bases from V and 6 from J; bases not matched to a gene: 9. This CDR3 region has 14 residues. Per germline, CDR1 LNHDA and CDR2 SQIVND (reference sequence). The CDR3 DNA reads TGTGCCAGTACACCAAACAGGGGAAGTCAGCCCCAGCATTTT. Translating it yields CASTPNRGSQPQHF.

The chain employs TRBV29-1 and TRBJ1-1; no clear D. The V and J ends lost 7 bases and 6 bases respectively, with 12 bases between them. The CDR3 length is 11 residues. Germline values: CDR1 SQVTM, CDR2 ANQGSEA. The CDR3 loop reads CSAAEGSEAFF. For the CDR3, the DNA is TGCAGCGCCGCGGAGGGCTCTGAAGCTTTCTTT.